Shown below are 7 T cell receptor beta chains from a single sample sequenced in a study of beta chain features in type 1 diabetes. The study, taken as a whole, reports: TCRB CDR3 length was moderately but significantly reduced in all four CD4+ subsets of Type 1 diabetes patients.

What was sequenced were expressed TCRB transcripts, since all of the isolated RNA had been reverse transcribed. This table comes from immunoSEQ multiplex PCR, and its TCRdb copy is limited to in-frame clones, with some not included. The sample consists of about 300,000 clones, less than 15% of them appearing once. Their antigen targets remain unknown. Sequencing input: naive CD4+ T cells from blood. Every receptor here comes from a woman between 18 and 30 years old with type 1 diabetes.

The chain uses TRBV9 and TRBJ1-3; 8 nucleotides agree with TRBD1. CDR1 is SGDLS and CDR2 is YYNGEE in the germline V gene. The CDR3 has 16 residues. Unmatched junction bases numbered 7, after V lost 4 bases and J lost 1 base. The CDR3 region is CASSPRTGRSGNTIYF. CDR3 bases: TGTGCCAGCAGCCCCCGGACAGGGCGGTCTGGAAACACCATATATTTT.

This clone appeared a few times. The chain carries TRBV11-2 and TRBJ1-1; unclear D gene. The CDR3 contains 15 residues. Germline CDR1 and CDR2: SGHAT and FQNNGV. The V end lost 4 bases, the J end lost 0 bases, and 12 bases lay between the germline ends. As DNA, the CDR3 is TGTGCCAGCAGCTCCGTCCAGGTATTGAACACTGAAGCTTTCTTT. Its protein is CASSSVQVLNTEAFF.

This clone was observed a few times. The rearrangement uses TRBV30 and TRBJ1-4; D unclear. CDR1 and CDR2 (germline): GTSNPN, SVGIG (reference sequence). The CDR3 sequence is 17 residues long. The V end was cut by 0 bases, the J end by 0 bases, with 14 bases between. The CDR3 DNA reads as TGTGCCTGGAGTGTAAGAGCGGGCCTTACAACTAATGAAAAACTGTTTTTT. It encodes CAWSVRAGLTTNEKLFF.

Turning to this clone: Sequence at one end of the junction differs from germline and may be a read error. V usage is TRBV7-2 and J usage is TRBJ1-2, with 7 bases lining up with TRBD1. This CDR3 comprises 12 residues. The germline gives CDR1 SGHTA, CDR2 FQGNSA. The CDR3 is CASSLGERQGIF. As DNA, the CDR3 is TGTGCCAGCAGCTTAGGGGAGAGACAGGGAATCTTC.

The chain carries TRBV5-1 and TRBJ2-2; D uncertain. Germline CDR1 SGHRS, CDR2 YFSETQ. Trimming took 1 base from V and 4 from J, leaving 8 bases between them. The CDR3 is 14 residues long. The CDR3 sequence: CASSLWLSTGELFF. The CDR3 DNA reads TGCGCCAGCAGCTTGTGGCTTTCCACCGGGGAGCTGTTTTTT. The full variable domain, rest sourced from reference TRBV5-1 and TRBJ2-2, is KAGVTQTPRYLIKTRGQQVTLSCSPISGHRSVSWYQQTPGQGLQFLFEYFSETQRNKGNFPGRFSGRQFSNSRSEMNVSTLELGDSALYLCASSLWLSTGELFFGEGSRLTVL.

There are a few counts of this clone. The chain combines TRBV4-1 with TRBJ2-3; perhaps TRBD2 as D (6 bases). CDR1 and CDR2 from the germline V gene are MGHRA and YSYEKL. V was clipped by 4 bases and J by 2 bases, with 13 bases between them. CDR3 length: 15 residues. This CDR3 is CASSPIGTYTDTQYF. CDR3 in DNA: TGCGCCAGCAGCCCCATAGGGACTTACACAGATACGCAGTATTTT.

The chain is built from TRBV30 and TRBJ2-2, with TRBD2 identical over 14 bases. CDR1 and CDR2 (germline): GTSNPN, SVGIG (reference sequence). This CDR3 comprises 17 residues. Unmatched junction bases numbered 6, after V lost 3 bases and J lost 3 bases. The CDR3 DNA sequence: TGTGCCTGGAGACCGACTAGCGGGAGGGCCGACACCGGGGAGCTGTTTTTT. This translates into CAWRPTSGRADTGELFF.